These 22 T cell receptor beta chains were all obtained from the same sample, sequenced in a study of control samples from healthy donors and cancer patients. Libraries were prepared by immunoSEQ multiplex PCR; TCRdb keeps only in-frame clonotypes and omits some of them. The sample shows about 130,000 clones, about nine tenths of them seen only once. Source material: blood. The receptors stem from a man younger than 35 in good health.

The J gene is TRBJ2-2, the V gene TRBV18; D not resolved. The V end was cut by 3 bases, the J end by 3 bases, with 8 bases between. The germline gives CDR1 KGHSH, CDR2 LQKENI. CDR3 length: 14 amino acids. CDR3 in amino acids: CASSPRADTGELFF. As DNA, the CDR3 is TGTGCCAGCTCACCCCGGGCGGACACCGGGGAGCTGTTTTTT.

V gene TRBV12-5 combines with J gene TRBJ2-1; D is unresolved. Germline CDR1 reads LGHNT; CDR2 reads FRNRAP. The CDR3 is made up of 12 amino acids. V lost 3 bases and J lost 8, with 8 bases in between. CDR3 protein: CASGLGIDEQFF. The CDR3 DNA is TGTGCTAGTGGTTTAGGGATAGATGAGCAGTTCTTC.

This clone was recorded once. V usage is TRBV6-6 and J usage is TRBJ1-2, with 8 bases lining up with TRBD1. Germline loops: CDR1 MNHNY, CDR2 SVGAGI (reference sequence). J was trimmed by 2 bases and V by 5 bases; bases with no gene match: 13. The CDR3 length is 17 residues. CDR3 DNA: TGTGCCAGCAGTCCTTTTATGCAGGGGGCACTAAACTATGGCTACACCTTC. Encoded protein: CASSPFMQGALNYGYTF.

The CDR3 sequence is CASSYFASRETQYF. The CDR3 nucleotides read TGTGCCAGCAGTTACTTCGCTAGTCGAGAGACCCAGTACTTC. The chain joins TRBV6-5 to TRBJ2-5; no firm D call. The V end lost 1 base, the J end lost 4 bases, and 10 bases lay between the germline ends. This CDR3 is 14 amino acids long. Germline CDR1 reads MNHEY; CDR2 reads SVGAGI.

The genes are TRBV10-3 and TRBJ2-2; TRBD1 agrees at 10 bases. Unmatched junction bases numbered 5, after V lost 2 bases and J lost 2 bases. The CDR3 contains 17 residues. Per the germline V gene, CDR1 is ENHRY and CDR2 is SYGVKD. The CDR3 bases are TGTGCCATCAGTGAGGGAGGACAGGGGGTAAACACCGGGGAGCTGTTTTTT. Its translation is CAISEGGQGVNTGELFF.

The gene calls are TRBV7-9 and TRBJ1-5; 10 bases line up with TRBD1. V shed 5 bases, J shed 0 bases, and the junction held 4 bases outside the gene matches. In germline, CDR1 is SEHNR, CDR2 FQNEAQ (reference sequence). The CDR3 covers 16 residues. CDR3 region: CASSRGTGDSNQPQHF. In DNA form, the CDR3 reads TGTGCCAGCAGCCGCGGGACAGGGGATAGCAATCAGCCCCAGCATTTT.

The chain links TRBV6-5 to TRBJ1-2, with D maybe TRBD1 (5 bases). Germline V gene data show CDR1 as MNHEY and CDR2 as SVGAGI. The CDR3 contains 15 residues. The V end lost 8 bases, the J end lost 5 bases, and 21 bases lay between the germline ends. In DNA form, the CDR3 reads TGTGCCAGCGGACAAGGGGTATTCTACTATTATGGCTACACCTTC. It is translated as CASGQGVFYYYGYTF.

J is TRBJ2-3 and V is TRBV19; D is perhaps TRBD1 (6 bases). The CDR3 consists of 14 residues. V was shortened by 10 bases and J by 0 bases, with 14 bases between the two germline ends. The germline V gene has CDR1 LNHDA and CDR2 SQIVND (reference sequence). CDR3 residues: CATRDKTSTDTQYF. In DNA form, the CDR3 reads TGTGCCACTCGGGACAAAACTAGCACAGATACGCAGTATTTT.

This clone was recorded only once. This chain joins TRBV5-1 and TRBJ2-5; 14 nucleotides match TRBD2. The V gene end was trimmed by 3 bases and the J gene end by 3 bases; junction bases not matched to a gene: 4. Per the germline V gene, CDR1 is SGHRS and CDR2 is YFSETQ. CDR3 length: 16 amino acids. CDR3 DNA: TGCGCCAGCAGCTCGACTAGCGGGGGGGCCGAAGAGACCCAGTACTTC. The encoded protein is CASSSTSGGAEETQYF.

The rearrangement joins TRBV19 to TRBJ1-2; TRBD1 is a possible D gene (6 bases). Trimming stripped 5 bases from V and 4 bases from J, with 17 bases between. The CDR3 extends over 15 amino acids. Germline assignment: CDR1 LNHDA and CDR2 SQIVND (reference sequence). The CDR3 DNA sequence: TGTGCCAGTAGTTCGGGGACACCAGGTGGCTATGGCTACACCTTC. This sequence encodes CASSSGTPGGYGYTF. Full variable domain (outside the CDR3, taken from reference TRBV19 and TRBJ1-2): DGGITQSPKYLFRKEGQNVTLSCEQNLNHDAMYWYRQDPGQGLRLIYYSQIVNDFQKGDIAEGYSVSREKKESFPLTVTSAQKNPTAFYLCASSSGTPGGYGYTFGSGTRLTVV.

The table lists this clone with a count of one. The chain links TRBV16 to TRBJ2-7, with 7 bases lining up with TRBD1. CDR3 length: 16 amino acids. Germline loops: CDR1 KGHSY, CDR2 FQNENV. V dropped 4 bases and J dropped 4; count of bases not matched to a gene: 13. The CDR3 bases are TGTGCCAGCAGCCCCAGTTTCACAACAGGGGTTTACGAGCAGTACTTC. Amino acid sequence: CASSPSFTTGVYEQYF.

V is TRBV10-3 and J is TRBJ1-5; possibly TRBD1 for D (5 bases). Trimming cost V 4 bases and J 5 bases, with 12 bases left between them. The germline gives CDR1 ENHRY, CDR2 SYGVKD. The CDR3 has 14 amino acids. CDR3 sequence (DNA): TGTGCCATCAGTGGACTCGAAGGGGATCAGCCCCAGCATTTT. Protein: CAISGLEGDQPQHF.

The CDR3 region is CASSPAVGMFTDTQYF. DNA for the CDR3: TGTGCCAGCTCCCCCGCGGTGGGGATGTTCACAGATACGCAGTATTTT. This sequence joins TRBV18 and TRBJ2-3; D remains unclear. Germline lookup yields CDR1 KGHSH and CDR2 LQKENI. V was pared by 6 bases and J by 2 bases, with 18 bases between. The CDR3 contains 16 residues.

A word on this clone: This sample includes further DNA sequences coding for the same CDR3. The gene calls are TRBV19 and TRBJ1-1, with a possible D match to TRBD1 (6 bases). CDR1 is LNHDA and CDR2 is SQIVND in the germline V gene (reference sequence). Deletions cut 4 bases from V and 1 base from J, with 25 bases between. The CDR3 covers 19 residues. In DNA, the CDR3 is TGTGCCAGTAGTACTCACCCCTTACAGGGAGGATGGAAGAACACTGAAGCTTTCTTT. It is translated as CASSTHPLQGGWKNTEAFF.

This chain links TRBV4-2 with TRBJ2-3; TRBD1 agrees at 10 bases. Germline CDR1 is LGHNA and CDR2 is YNFKEQ. The CDR3 sequence is 16 residues long. J was trimmed by 3 bases and V by 4 bases; bases with no gene match: 7. This CDR3 reads CASSPGDRGRTDTQYF. The CDR3, as DNA: TGTGCCAGCAGCCCCGGGGACAGGGGAAGGACAGATACGCAGTATTTT.

The rearrangement uses TRBV7-9 and TRBJ1-4; 7 bases line up with TRBD1. Germline CDR1 and CDR2: SEHNR and FQNEAQ (reference sequence). This CDR3 is built from 14 residues. V lost 3 bases, J lost 4 bases, and 2 bases stayed unmatched. The CDR3 sequence is CASSLGQLNEKLFF. In DNA form, the CDR3 reads TGTGCCAGCAGCTTGGGACAGCTTAATGAAAAACTGTTTTTT.

The gene calls are TRBV24-1 and TRBJ2-3, with 7 positions matching TRBD1. Germline CDR1 KGHDR, CDR2 SFDVKD. The CDR3 is made up of 14 amino acids. Germline trimming cut 5 bases from V and 6 bases from J; bases unmatched to any gene: 7. The CDR3 coding sequence is TGTGCCACCAGTGCAACAGGGGAAGCTGATACGCAGTATTTT. It is translated as CATSATGEADTQYF.

As for this clone: The sample carries other DNA sequences with the same CDR3. This chain joins TRBV5-1 and TRBJ1-1, with D hard to call. The CDR3 length is 13 residues. CDR1 SGHRS and CDR2 YFSETQ come from the germline V gene. V lost 1 base to trimming and J lost 1 base, with 5 bases between them. The CDR3 coding sequence is TGCGCCAGCAGCTTGACAGCGAACACTGAAGCTTTCTTT. Translating gives CASSLTANTEAFF.

In regard to this clone: In the same sample, other DNA sequences code for this CDR3. The chain has TRBV10-3 and TRBJ2-4, with 10 bases fitting TRBD2. Per germline, CDR1 ENHRY and CDR2 SYGVKD. There are 17 residues in the CDR3. V was clipped by 2 bases and J by 1 base; unmatched bases: 5. DNA of the CDR3: TGTGCCATCAGTGAGAGCCTAGCGGGGGCTGCCAAAAACATTCAGTACTTC. It is translated as CAISESLAGAAKNIQYF.

This chain uses TRBV4-1 with TRBJ1-1; D remains unclear. The CDR3 contains 15 residues. Trimming removed 1 base from V and 3 bases from J, with 12 bases in between. Germline V gives CDR1 MGHRA, CDR2 YSYEKL. The CDR3 region is CASSQGPQRDTEAFF. The CDR3 DNA reads as TGCGCCAGCAGCCAAGGCCCCCAAAGGGACACTGAAGCTTTCTTT.

The chain has TRBV3-1 (or the pseudogene TRBV3-2) and TRBJ2-2; D might be TRBD2 (7 bases). This CDR3 region has 15 residues. Germline V CDR1 and CDR2: LGHDT, YNNKEL (reference sequence). Trimming left V 4 bases short and J 7 bases short, with 16 bases between. The CDR3 nucleotides are TGTGCCAGCAGCCGCTTCGGGGGGCCGGGCGGGGAGCTGTTTTTT. It codes for CASSRFGGPGGELFF.

This chain connects TRBV2 to TRBJ2-7; D unresolved. CDR1 and CDR2 (germline): SNHLY, FYNNEI. The ends were cut back, 10 bases at V and 2 bases at J, with 18 bases in the middle. The CDR3 covers 14 residues. The CDR3 DNA is TGTGCCACCTCCCCTAGGCCCACCCCCTACGAGCAGTACTTC. Translation: CATSPRPTPYEQYF.